This T cell receptor beta chain was recovered during a study of glioma-infiltrating T cells. Many counts were recorded for this clonotype. The target antigen is unknown. Notes on the study in general: Non-neoplastic patients had below-expected tissue-blood divergence, while all gliomas exceeded expectation. CDR3 overlap between tissue and blood was very small.

Amplification of TCR alpha and beta CDR3 regions from RNA used iRepertoire nested multiplex PCR. Input was 100-400 ng of tissue mRNA or PBMC total RNA. TCRdb redid the calling of the multiplex PCR reads with MiXCR, one entry per CDR3 protein. The table lists tens of thousands of distinct CDR3 sequences, approximately 42% of them singletons. This CDR3 region has 14 residues. CDR1 and CDR2 (germline): SQVTM, ANQGSEA. Trimming removed 5 bases from V and 1 base from J; junction bases left unmatched: 2. Sequenced: glioma tissue, nonneoplastic brain tissue, or PBMCs (not recorded which). The source of this sequence is a human donor with low-grade glioma or glioblastoma, undergoing nonglioma brain surgery, or in good health (not recorded which). The chain combines TRBV29-1 with TRBJ2-3, with 11 nucleotides matching TRBD2. The CDR3 DNA follows: TGCAGCGTTAAGACTAGCGGGGGCACAGATACGCAGTATTTT. As protein: CSVKTSGGTDTQYF.